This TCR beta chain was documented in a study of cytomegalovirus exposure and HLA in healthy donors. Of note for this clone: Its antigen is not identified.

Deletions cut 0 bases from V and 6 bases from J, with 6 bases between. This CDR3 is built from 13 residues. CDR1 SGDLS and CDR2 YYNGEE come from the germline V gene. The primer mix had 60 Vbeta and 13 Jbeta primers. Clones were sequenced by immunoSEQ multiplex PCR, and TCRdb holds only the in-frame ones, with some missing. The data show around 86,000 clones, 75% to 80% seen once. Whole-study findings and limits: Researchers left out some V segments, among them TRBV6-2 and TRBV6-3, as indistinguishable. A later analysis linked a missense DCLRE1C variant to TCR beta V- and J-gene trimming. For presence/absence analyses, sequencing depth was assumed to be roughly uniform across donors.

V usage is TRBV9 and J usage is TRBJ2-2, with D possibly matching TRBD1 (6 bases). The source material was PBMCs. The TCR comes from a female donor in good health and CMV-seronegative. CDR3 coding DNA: TGTGCCAGCAGCGTAGGGGGGCCCGGGGAGCTGTTTTTT. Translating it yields CASSVGGPGELFF.